One and the same sample provided the 21 T cell receptor beta chains below, sequenced in a study of beta chain features in type 1 diabetes. Expressed TCRB transcripts were sequenced, since all the RNA that had been isolated was reverse transcribed. Data came from immunoSEQ multiplex PCR; TCRdb stores just in-frame clones and leaves some out. The sample has about 260,000 clones, 68% seen once; the top ten hold around 0.05%. Sequences were obtained from naive CD4+ T cells from blood. These receptors were collected from a man aged 25-45 years in good health.

This clone was found a few times. The chain has TRBV9 and TRBJ2-2; the match to TRBD2 covers 7 bases. V shed 3 bases and J 5 bases; nucleotides not matched to a gene: 10. The CDR3 contains 16 residues. Germline loops: CDR1 SGDLS, CDR2 YYNGEE. CDR3 nucleotide sequence: TGTGCCAGCAGCGACCGACAGAGCGGGGTTACCGGGGAGCTGTTTTTT. It translates to CASSDRQSGVTGELFF.

This chain connects TRBV18 to TRBJ2-7; D may be TRBD1 (5 bases). CDR1 KGHSH and CDR2 LQKENI come from the germline V gene. V lost 4 bases, J lost 1 base, and 11 bases lay in between. The CDR3 is 14 amino acids. The CDR3 bases are TGTGCCAGCTCACGGGAACAGGCATCCTACGAGCAGTACTTC. Translation gives CASSREQASYEQYF.

The rearrangement links TRBV7-2 to TRBJ1-2, with D unresolved. The V and J ends lost 3 bases and 1 base respectively, with 12 bases between them. CDR3 size: 15 residues. From germline, CDR1 is SGHTA and CDR2 FQGNSA. The DNA of the CDR3 is TGTGCCAGCAGCTTGGTTCCGGGAGATAACTATGGCTACACCTTC. This gives the protein CASSLVPGDNYGYTF.

The chain carries TRBV30 and TRBJ1-3; D gene uncertain. The CDR3 runs 16 residues. V was cut by 2 bases and J by 0 bases, with 14 bases left in between. CDR1 GTSNPN and CDR2 SVGIG come from the germline V gene (reference sequence). CDR3 region: CAWSLEETLSGNTIYF. DNA for the CDR3: TGTGCCTGGAGTTTGGAGGAAACCCTCTCTGGAAACACCATATATTTT.

CDR3 protein: CASRSENTGELFF. In DNA, the CDR3 is TGTGCCAGCAGGTCTGAAAACACCGGGGAGCTGTTTTTT. The chain employs TRBV2 and TRBJ2-2; D gene unclear. V lost 6 bases to trimming and J lost 2 bases, with 7 bases between them. The CDR3 runs to 13 residues. CDR1 and CDR2 from the germline V gene are SNHLY and FYNNEI.

The chain couples TRBV7-9 to TRBJ1-6, with 7 bases lining up with TRBD1. CDR1 SEHNR and CDR2 FQNEAQ come from the germline V gene (reference sequence). The CDR3 sequence is 14 residues long. V trimming: 5 bases; J trimming: 7 bases; junction bases outside the gene matches: 5. The CDR3 DNA follows: TGTGCCAGCAGCGCAGGGACAGCGAATTCACCCCTCCACTTT. As protein: CASSAGTANSPLHF.

The rearrangement links TRBV4-3 to TRBJ2-3, with D hard to call. CDR1 and CDR2 from the germline V gene are LGHNA and YSLEER. The CDR3 runs 14 residues. V was shortened by 0 bases and J by 1 base, with 5 bases between the two germline ends. The CDR3 is CASSQDAGTDTQYF. The CDR3 nucleotides are TGCGCCAGCAGCCAAGATGCGGGCACAGATACGCAGTATTTT.

This clone appeared once. V is TRBV30 and J is TRBJ1-1, with a possible D match to TRBD1 (6 bases). Germline loops: CDR1 GTSNPN, CDR2 SVGIG (reference sequence). Trimming removed 5 bases from V and 6 bases from J, with 10 bases in between. This CDR3 spans 11 amino acids. CDR3 sequence (DNA): TGTGCCTGGGAGAGGGGGGCTGAAGCTTTCTTT. Protein product: CAWERGAEAFF. The entire variable domain, with the rest obtained from reference TRBV30 and TRBJ1-1, is as follows: SQTIHQWPATLVQPVGSPLSLECTVEGTSNPNLYWYRQAAGRGLQLLFYSVGIGQISSEVPQNLSASRPQDRQFILSSKKLLLSDSGFYLCAWERGAEAFFGQGTRLTVV.

The V gene is TRBV9, the J gene TRBJ1-2, with TRBD1 identical over 10 bases. The CDR3 is 15 amino acids. In germline, CDR1 is SGDLS, CDR2 YYNGEE. V lost 4 bases and J lost 2; bases outside the gene matches: 5. The CDR3 region is CASSSRGQGNYGYTF. The CDR3 DNA follows: TGTGCCAGCAGCTCCCGGGGACAGGGGAACTATGGCTACACCTTC.

The J gene is TRBJ2-2, the V gene TRBV29-1; the match to TRBD1 covers 7 bases. The junction had 10 bases not matched to a gene; V was cut back by 4 bases and J by 5 bases. CDR3 length equals 15 residues. Germline assignment: CDR1 SQVTM and CDR2 ANQGSEA. The DNA of the CDR3 is TGCAGCGTTGGGGACAGAGCCACGGGGACCGGGGAGCTGTTTTTT. As protein: CSVGDRATGTGELFF.

This chain uses TRBV29-1 with TRBJ2-7; tentative D call: TRBD1 (6 bases). V lost 7 bases, J lost 6 bases, and 13 bases lay in between. Germline V gene data show CDR1 as SQVTM and CDR2 as ANQGSEA. The CDR3 loop spans 11 amino acids. DNA for the CDR3: TGCAGCGGTTCAGTAGGGGGCGAGCAGTACTTC. It is translated as CSGSVGGEQYF.

The chain has TRBV9 and TRBJ2-7; TRBD2 matches at 7 bases. CDR1 and CDR2 from the germline V gene are SGDLS and YYNGEE. The CDR3 loop spans 16 amino acids. The V gene end was trimmed by 0 bases and the J gene end by 0 bases; junction bases not matched to a gene: 6. CDR3 in amino acids: CASSVGASGSSYEQYF. The CDR3 nucleotides are TGTGCCAGCAGCGTAGGGGCTAGCGGAAGCTCCTACGAGCAGTACTTC. Filled out from reference TRBV9 and TRBJ2-7, the complete variable domain reads DSGVTQTPKHLITATGQRVTLRCSPRSGDLSVYWYQQSLDQGLQFLIQYYNGEERAKGNILERFSAQQFPDLHSELNLSSLELGDSALYFCASSVGASGSSYEQYFGPGTRLTVT.

Details on this clone: Germline and junction disagree at one end, which may indicate a read error. The V gene is TRBV20-1, the J gene TRBJ1-1; D unclear. Per the germline V gene, CDR1 is DFQATT and CDR2 is SNEGSKA (reference sequence). The CDR3 loop spans 11 amino acids. As DNA, the CDR3 is TGTATGTGCCCATTGAACACTGAAGCTTTCTTT. Amino acid sequence: CMCPLNTEAFF.

This sequence joins TRBV9 and TRBJ2-1, with a tentative D call TRBD2 (6 bases). Deletions cut 0 bases from V and 3 bases from J, with 10 bases between. CDR3 length: 15 amino acids. Germline assignment: CDR1 SGDLS and CDR2 YYNGEE. This CDR3 is CASSVVGSGYNEQFF. DNA of the CDR3: TGTGCCAGCAGCGTAGTTGGTAGCGGCTACAATGAGCAGTTCTTC.

This clone was seen a handful of times. The V gene is TRBV14, the J gene TRBJ1-1; 7 bases are a match to TRBD1. The V segment lost 3 bases and the J segment 5 bases; nucleotides outside the gene matches: 3. CDR1 and CDR2 (germline): SGHDN, FVKESK. The CDR3 is made up of 13 amino acids. CDR3 amino acids: CASSQYRGTEAFF. CDR3 sequence (DNA): TGTGCCAGCAGCCAGTACAGGGGTACTGAAGCTTTCTTT.

A few counts support this clone. The chain recombines TRBV10-3 with TRBJ2-5, with TRBD1 matching over 9 bases. CDR1 is ENHRY and CDR2 is SYGVKD in the germline V gene. After removal of 0 bases from V and 3 bases from J, the junction contained 8 bases not matched to a gene. The CDR3 contains 17 residues. DNA for the CDR3: TGTGCCATCAGTGAGTCGACTCGACAGGGGGGGAAAGAGACCCAGTACTTC. It is translated as CAISESTRQGGKETQYF.

This chain uses TRBV10-3 with TRBJ2-7; D remains ambiguous. Germline V CDR1 and CDR2: ENHRY, SYGVKD. Trimming pared 2 bases from V and 3 bases from J, leaving 5 bases between. This CDR3 comprises 12 residues. The CDR3 region is CAISENVYEQYF. The CDR3 DNA sequence: TGTGCCATCAGTGAGAACGTCTACGAGCAGTACTTC.

Only one count was recorded for this clone. V usage is TRBV4-1 and J usage is TRBJ2-6; perhaps TRBD1 as D (6 bases). Trimming cost V 4 bases and J 8 bases, with 12 bases left between them. The germline gives CDR1 MGHRA, CDR2 YSYEKL. The CDR3 extends over 14 amino acids. This CDR3 is CASSLGQGTNVLTF. CDR3 coding DNA: TGCGCCAGCAGCCTAGGTCAGGGGACCAACGTCCTGACTTTC.

This clone was recorded a few times. CDR3 sequence: CSVPNPLAGFEQFF. The CDR3 region has the DNA TGCAGCGTCCCGAATCCGCTAGCGGGATTCGAGCAGTTCTTC. This rearrangement joins TRBV29-1 to TRBJ2-1; 9 bases agree with TRBD2. J gave up 10 bases and V 6 bases, and 13 bases lay outside the gene matches. Per the germline V gene, CDR1 is SQVTM and CDR2 is ANQGSEA. The CDR3 extends over 14 amino acids.

V is TRBV30 and J is TRBJ2-2; D gene uncertain. In germline, CDR1 is GTSNPN, CDR2 SVGIG (reference sequence). The CDR3 loop spans 12 amino acids. Between the trimmed V and J ends, which lost 3 bases and 6 bases, there was a span of 8 bases. This chain's CDR3 is CAWSLGPGELFF. CDR3 nucleotides: TGTGCCTGGAGCCTAGGGCCCGGGGAGCTGTTTTTT.

In its sample, this clone was seen once. The chain employs TRBV13 and TRBJ2-7; D could derive from TRBD1 or TRBD2 (5 bases each). Trimming shortened V by 0 bases and J by 2 bases, and 5 bases separated the two germline ends. This CDR3 comprises 13 residues. The germline gives CDR1 PRHDT, CDR2 FYEKMQ (reference sequence). The CDR3 DNA sequence: TGTGCCAGCAGCTTAGGGGGACCCTACGAGCAGTACTTC. Residues: CASSLGGPYEQYF.